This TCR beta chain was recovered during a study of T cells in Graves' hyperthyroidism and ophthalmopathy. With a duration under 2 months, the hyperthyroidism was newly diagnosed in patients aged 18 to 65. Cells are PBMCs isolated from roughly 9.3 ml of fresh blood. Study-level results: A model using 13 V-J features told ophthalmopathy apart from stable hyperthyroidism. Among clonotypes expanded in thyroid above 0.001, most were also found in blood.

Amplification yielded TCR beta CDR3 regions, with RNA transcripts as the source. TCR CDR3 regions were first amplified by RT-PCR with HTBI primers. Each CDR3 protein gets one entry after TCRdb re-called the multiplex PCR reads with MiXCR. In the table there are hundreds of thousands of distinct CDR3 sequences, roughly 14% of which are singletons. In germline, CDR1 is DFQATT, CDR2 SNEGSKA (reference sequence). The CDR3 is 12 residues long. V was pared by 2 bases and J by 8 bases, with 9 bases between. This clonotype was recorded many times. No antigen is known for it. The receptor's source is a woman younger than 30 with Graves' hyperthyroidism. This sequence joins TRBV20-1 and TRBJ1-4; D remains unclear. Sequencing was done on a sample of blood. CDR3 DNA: TGCAGTGCTAGACTTGACGGGGAAAAACTGTTTTTT. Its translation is CSARLDGEKLFF.